This T cell receptor beta chain is from a study of cytomegalovirus exposure and HLA in healthy donors. Across the whole study: Inside one of the first data releases sat 80 million to 95 million unique TCRs taken from HLA-typed donors. Falling in the Caucasian-associated ancestry cluster were about 83% of 300 to 500 genotyped donors.

With respect to this clone: Its cognate antigen is unknown.

Whole-study findings and limits: It has been reported that TCR beta sequences accurately predicted the HLA-A and HLA-B alleles of most subjects. Segments of the TCR beta V type were, in most cases, productive about 87% or about 30% of the time in an earlier analysis.

This PCR relied on a set of 60 Vbeta primers and 13 Jbeta primers. Only in-frame clones appear in the TCRdb table, and some are missing; sequencing was by immunoSEQ multiplex PCR. The repertoire holds some 180,000 clones, with roughly 77% as singletons. The source material was PBMCs. The receptor was derived from a middle-aged man in good health and CMV-seropositive.

CDR3 sequence reads: CASSEQEGYEKLFF. CDR3 DNA sequence: TGTGCCAGCAGCGAGCAGGAGGGCTACGAAAAACTGTTTTTT. V is TRBV6-5 and J is TRBJ1-4; no firm D call. This CDR3 region has 14 residues. The germline V and J ends were trimmed by 6 bases and 8 bases, with 16 bases remaining between them. The germline V gene has CDR1 MNHEY and CDR2 SVGAGI.